This T cell receptor beta chain was sequenced in a study of CD8 T cells in ankylosing spondylitis. This CDR3 is built from 16 residues. Germline V CDR1 and CDR2: SGHKS, YYEKEE (reference sequence). The trim removed 3 bases at V and 5 bases at J, leaving 12 bases unmatched. In TCRdb, the 5' RACE reads were re-called with MiXCR into one record per CDR3 protein. The sample includes roughly 280,000 distinct CDR3 sequences, approximately 20% seen only once; the top ten take roughly 7.4%. The sample was blood, either unsorted or a sorted T cell fraction (not recorded which). This receptor was taken from a male donor with ankylosing spondylitis or in good health (not recorded which). This rearrangement joins TRBV5-5 to TRBJ1-1; 8 nucleotides line up with TRBD1. CDR3 DNA sequence: TGTGCCAGCAGCTCCGAAGCAGGGGGCGCCGGGACTGAAGCTTTCTTT. It specifies CASSSEAGGAGTEAFF.